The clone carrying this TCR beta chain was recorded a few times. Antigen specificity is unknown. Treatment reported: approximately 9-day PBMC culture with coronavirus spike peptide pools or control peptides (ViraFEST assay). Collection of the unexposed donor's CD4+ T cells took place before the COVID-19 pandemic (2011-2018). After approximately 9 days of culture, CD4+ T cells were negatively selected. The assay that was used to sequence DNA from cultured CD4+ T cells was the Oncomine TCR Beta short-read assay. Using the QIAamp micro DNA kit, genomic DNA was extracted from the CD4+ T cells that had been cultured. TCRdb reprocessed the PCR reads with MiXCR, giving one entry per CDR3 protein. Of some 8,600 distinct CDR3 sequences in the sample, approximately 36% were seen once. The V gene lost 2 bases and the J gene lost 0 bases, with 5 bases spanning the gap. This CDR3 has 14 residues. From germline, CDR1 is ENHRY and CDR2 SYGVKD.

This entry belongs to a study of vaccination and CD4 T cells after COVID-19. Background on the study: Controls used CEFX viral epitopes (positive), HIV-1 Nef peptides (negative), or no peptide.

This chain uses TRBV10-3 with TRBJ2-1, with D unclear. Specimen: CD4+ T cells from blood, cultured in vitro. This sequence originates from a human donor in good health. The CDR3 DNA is TGTGCCATCAGTGAGCAGAGCTCCTACAATGAGCAGTTCTTC. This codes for CAISEQSSYNEQFF.